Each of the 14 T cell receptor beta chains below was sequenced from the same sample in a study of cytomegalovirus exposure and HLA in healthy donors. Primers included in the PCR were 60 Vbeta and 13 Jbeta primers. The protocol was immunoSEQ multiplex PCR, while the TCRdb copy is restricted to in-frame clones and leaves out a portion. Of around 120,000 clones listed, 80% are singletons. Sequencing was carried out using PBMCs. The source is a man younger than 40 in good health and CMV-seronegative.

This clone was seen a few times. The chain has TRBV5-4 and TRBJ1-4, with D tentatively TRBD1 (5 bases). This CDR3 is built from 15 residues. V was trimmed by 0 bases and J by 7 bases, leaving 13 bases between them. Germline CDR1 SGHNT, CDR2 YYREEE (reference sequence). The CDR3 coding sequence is TGTGCCAGCAGCTTGGTTGGGGCGCAGGCTGAAAAACTGTTTTTT. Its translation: CASSLVGAQAEKLFF. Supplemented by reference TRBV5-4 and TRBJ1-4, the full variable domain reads ETGVTQSPTHLIKTRGQQVTLRCSSQSGHNTVSWYQQALGQGPQFIFQYYREEENGRGNFPPRFSGLQFPNYSSELNVNALELDDSALYLCASSLVGAQAEKLFFGSGTQLSVL.

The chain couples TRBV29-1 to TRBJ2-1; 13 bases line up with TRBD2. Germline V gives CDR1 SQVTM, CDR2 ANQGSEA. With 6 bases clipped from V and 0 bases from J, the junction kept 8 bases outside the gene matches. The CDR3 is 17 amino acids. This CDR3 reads CSVSGLAGRSSYNEQFF. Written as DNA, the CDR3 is TGCAGCGTATCGGGACTAGCGGGGCGGAGCTCCTACAATGAGCAGTTCTTC.

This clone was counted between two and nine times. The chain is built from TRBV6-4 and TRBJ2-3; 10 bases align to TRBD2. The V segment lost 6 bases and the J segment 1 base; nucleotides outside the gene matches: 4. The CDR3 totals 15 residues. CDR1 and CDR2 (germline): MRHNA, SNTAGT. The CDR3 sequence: CASSELAGRTDTQYF. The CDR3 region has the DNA TGTGCCAGCAGCGAACTAGCGGGACGCACAGATACGCAGTATTTT.

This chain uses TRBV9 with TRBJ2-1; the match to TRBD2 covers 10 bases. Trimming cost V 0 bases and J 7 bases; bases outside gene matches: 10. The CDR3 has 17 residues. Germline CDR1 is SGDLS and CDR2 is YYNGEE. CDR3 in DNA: TGTGCCAGCAGCGTAGAGGGGGAGCTAGCGGGAGATAATGAGCAGTTCTTC. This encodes CASSVEGELAGDNEQFF.

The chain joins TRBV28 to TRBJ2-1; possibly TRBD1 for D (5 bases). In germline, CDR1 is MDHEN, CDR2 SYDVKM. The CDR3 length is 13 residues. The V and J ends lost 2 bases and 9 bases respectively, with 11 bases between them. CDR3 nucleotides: TGTGCCAGCAGTTTAAGGGGATCAGTTGAGCAGTTCTTC. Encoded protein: CASSLRGSVEQFF.

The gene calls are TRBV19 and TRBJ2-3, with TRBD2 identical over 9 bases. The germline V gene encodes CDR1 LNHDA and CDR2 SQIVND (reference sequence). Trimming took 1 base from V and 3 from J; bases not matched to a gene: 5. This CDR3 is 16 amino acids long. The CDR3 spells CASSIVSSGKTDTQYF. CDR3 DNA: TGTGCCAGTAGTATAGTGTCTAGCGGGAAAACAGATACGCAGTATTTT. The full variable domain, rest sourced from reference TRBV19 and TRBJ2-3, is DGGITQSPKYLFRKEGQNVTLSCEQNLNHDAMYWYRQDPGQGLRLIYYSQIVNDFQKGDIAEGYSVSREKKESFPLTVTSAQKNPTAFYLCASSIVSSGKTDTQYFGPGTRLTVL.

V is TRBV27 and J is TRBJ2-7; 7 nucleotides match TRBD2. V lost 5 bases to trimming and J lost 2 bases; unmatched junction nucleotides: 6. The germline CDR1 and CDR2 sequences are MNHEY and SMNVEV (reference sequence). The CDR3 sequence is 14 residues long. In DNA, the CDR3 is TGTGCCAGCAGTGGAACTAGCGCGACCTACGAGCAGTACTTC. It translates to CASSGTSATYEQYF.

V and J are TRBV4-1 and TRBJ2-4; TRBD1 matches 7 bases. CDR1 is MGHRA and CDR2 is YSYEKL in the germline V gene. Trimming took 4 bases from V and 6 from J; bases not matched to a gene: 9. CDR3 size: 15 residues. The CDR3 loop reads CASSRGQGQLNIQYF. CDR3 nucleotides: TGCGCCAGCAGCCGGGGGCAGGGACAGCTAAACATTCAGTACTTC.

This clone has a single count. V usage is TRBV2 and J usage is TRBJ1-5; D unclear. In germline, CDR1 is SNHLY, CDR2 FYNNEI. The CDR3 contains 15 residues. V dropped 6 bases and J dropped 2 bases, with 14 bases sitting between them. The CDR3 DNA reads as TGTGCCAGCAGCGGATTACAGAGAGGCAATCAGCCCCAGCATTTT. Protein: CASSGLQRGNQPQHF. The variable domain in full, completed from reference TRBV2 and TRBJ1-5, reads EPEVTQTPSHQVTQMGQEVILRCVPISNHLYFYWYRQILGQKVEFLVSFYNNEISEKSEIFDDQFSVERPDGSNFTLKIRSTKLEDSAMYFCASSGLQRGNQPQHFGDGTRLSIL.

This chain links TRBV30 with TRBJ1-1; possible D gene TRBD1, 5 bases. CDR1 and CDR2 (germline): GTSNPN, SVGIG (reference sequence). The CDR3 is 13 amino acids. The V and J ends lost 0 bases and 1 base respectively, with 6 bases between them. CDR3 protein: CAWSVQGNTEAFF. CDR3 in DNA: TGTGCCTGGAGTGTGCAGGGGAACACTGAAGCTTTCTTT.

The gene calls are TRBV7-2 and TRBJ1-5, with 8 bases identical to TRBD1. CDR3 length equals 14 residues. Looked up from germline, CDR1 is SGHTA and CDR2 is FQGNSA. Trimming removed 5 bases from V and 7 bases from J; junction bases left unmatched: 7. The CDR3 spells CASSTPGGWQPQHF. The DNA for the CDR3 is TGTGCCAGCAGCACACCAGGGGGCTGGCAGCCCCAGCATTTT.

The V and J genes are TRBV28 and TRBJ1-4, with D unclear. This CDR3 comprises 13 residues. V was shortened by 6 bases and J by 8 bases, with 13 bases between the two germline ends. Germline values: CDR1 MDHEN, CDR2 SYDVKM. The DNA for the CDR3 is TGTGCCAGCAGGGAGAGGGTCTACGAAAAACTGTTTTTT. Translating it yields CASRERVYEKLFF.

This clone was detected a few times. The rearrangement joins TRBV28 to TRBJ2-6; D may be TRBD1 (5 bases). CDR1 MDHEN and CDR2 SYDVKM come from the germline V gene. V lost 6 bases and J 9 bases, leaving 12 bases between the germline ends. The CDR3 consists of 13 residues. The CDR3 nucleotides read TGTGCCAGCAGCCGACAGCTCCTCAACGTCCTGACTTTC. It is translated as CASSRQLLNVLTF.

This chain's CDR3 is CASRDSQETQYF. The DNA for the CDR3 is TGTGCCTCCCGGGACAGCCAAGAGACCCAGTACTTC. The chain uses TRBV7-9 and TRBJ2-5; 7 positions match TRBD1. The CDR3 has 12 residues. V lost 11 bases to trimming and J lost 1 base; unmatched junction nucleotides: 4. Germline values: CDR1 SEHNR, CDR2 FQNEAQ (reference sequence).